What follows are 14 T cell receptor beta chains derived from one specimen sequenced in a study of T cells after yellow fever vaccination. TCRdb re-derived calls from the 5' RACE reads in MiXCR, one entry per CDR3 protein. The profile shows around 360,000 distinct CDR3 sequences, 11% of them singletons. The sample here was PBMCs, taken on the day of the first yellow fever vaccination. These receptors were taken from a young man who received the YFV17D yellow fever vaccine.

This clonotype has more than one count but fewer than ten. The chain combines TRBV7-9 with TRBJ2-7; TRBD1 aligns across 9 bases. Trimming at V came to 11 bases and at J to 1 base, leaving 9 bases not matched to a gene. Per the germline V gene, CDR1 is SEHNR and CDR2 is FQNEAQ (reference sequence). The length of the CDR3 is 14 residues. The CDR3 nucleotides are TGTGCCCCCTCCGGGGACAGGGATTCCTACGAGCAGTACTTC. It codes for CAPSGDRDSYEQYF.

This clonotype came up many times. This sequence joins TRBV5-5 and TRBJ1-2; 9 bases match TRBD1. J was trimmed by 8 bases and V by 4 bases; bases with no gene match: 6. Germline V gene sequence: CDR1 SGHKS, CDR2 YYEKEE (reference sequence). This CDR3 has 13 residues. The DNA for the CDR3 is TGTGCCAGCAGCACAACAGGGGGCGGAGGCTACACCTTC. Its protein is CASSTTGGGGYTF.

A few counts support this clonotype. The chain couples TRBV29-1 to TRBJ2-7; 8 bases line up with TRBD1. The CDR3 runs 13 residues. The V gene end was trimmed by 8 bases and the J gene end by 2 bases; junction bases not matched to a gene: 8. The germline V gene has CDR1 SQVTM and CDR2 ANQGSEA. The CDR3 loop is CSTGTGDTYEQYF. The CDR3 DNA reads TGCAGCACCGGGACAGGAGACACCTACGAGCAGTACTTC.

The chain has TRBV9 and TRBJ2-7, with unresolved D. V was clipped by 0 bases and J by 0 bases, with 22 bases between them. This CDR3 has 19 amino acids. Germline V gives CDR1 SGDLS, CDR2 YYNGEE. CDR3 protein: CASSVEAQSDGRSSYEQYF. The CDR3 coding sequence is TGTGCCAGCAGCGTAGAGGCACAGTCAGATGGCCGAAGCTCCTACGAGCAGTACTTC.

This clonotype showed up many times. The chain recombines TRBV27 with TRBJ2-1; possibly TRBD2 for D (5 bases). Trimming pared 2 bases from V and 4 bases from J, leaving 9 bases between. Per germline, CDR1 MNHEY and CDR2 SMNVEV (reference sequence). The CDR3 has 14 residues. DNA for the CDR3: TGTGCCAGCAGTTTACGGGGTGGGTACAATGAGCAGTTCTTC. This codes for CASSLRGGYNEQFF.

This chain links TRBV2 with TRBJ2-5, with a possible D match to TRBD2 (5 bases). The CDR3 covers 14 residues. V lost 4 bases, J lost 0 bases, and 9 bases lay in between. CDR1 and CDR2 from the germline V gene are SNHLY and FYNNEI. DNA for the CDR3: TGTGCCAGCAGTGGAAGGACTTACCAAGAGACCCAGTACTTC. Amino acid sequence: CASSGRTYQETQYF.

A remark on this clonotype: One junction end disagrees with the germline gene, perhaps due to a read error. The V gene is TRBV7-6, the J gene TRBJ2-1, with D tentatively TRBD2 (5 bases). The germline gives CDR1 SGHVS, CDR2 FNYEAQ. The CDR3 is made up of 16 amino acids. CDR3 sequence (DNA): TGTGTCAGCAGCTTAAGTCCCTCGACTACAGCCAATGAGCAGTTCTTC. Protein product: CVSSLSPSTTANEQFF.

For the CDR3, the DNA is TGCGCCAGCAGCCAAGGGGGGGGGGCGGATGAGCAGTTCTTC. Amino acids: CASSQGGGADEQFF. The gene calls are TRBV4-3 and TRBJ2-1, with D tentatively TRBD2 (7 bases). CDR1 and CDR2 (germline): LGHNA, YSLEER. V was trimmed by 1 base and J by 8 bases, leaving 12 bases between them. This CDR3 contains 14 residues.

This clonotype was found a few times. The genes are TRBV20-1 and TRBJ2-5, with a tentative D call TRBD2 (5 bases). Germline V gene data show CDR1 as DFQATT and CDR2 as SNEGSKA (reference sequence). V was cut by 4 bases and J by 5 bases, with 14 bases left in between. There are 13 residues in the CDR3. This chain's CDR3 is CSAKEWPGETQYF. CDR3 DNA sequence: TGCAGTGCTAAGGAGTGGCCGGGGGAGACCCAGTACTTC.

This clonotype has just a few counts. The chain joins TRBV5-1 to TRBJ2-5, with D unclear. Germline V CDR1 and CDR2: SGHRS, YFSETQ. V gave up 1 base and J gave up 2 bases, with 9 bases separating them. The CDR3 has 14 residues. CDR3 DNA: TGCGCCAGCAGCTTGACGGGTGCACAAGAGACCCAGTACTTC. Residues: CASSLTGAQETQYF.

CDR3 sequence: CAWSKPGTSNNEQFF. CDR3 in DNA: TGTGCCTGGAGTAAACCCGGGACTTCTAACAATGAGCAGTTCTTC. The chain recombines TRBV30 with TRBJ2-1; perhaps TRBD2 as D (6 bases). V lost 2 bases and J lost 5, with 16 bases in between. The CDR3 consists of 15 residues. CDR1 and CDR2 from the germline V gene are GTSNPN and SVGIG (reference sequence).

Only a few counts were recorded for this clonotype. This chain connects TRBV6-5 to TRBJ1-1; D uncertain. CDR3 length: 14 amino acids. Trimming took off 2 bases at V and 1 base at J, with 8 bases between the two ends. The germline CDR1 and CDR2 sequences are MNHEY and SVGAGI. CDR3 sequence (DNA): TGTGCCAGCAGTTACCATAACACGAACACTGAAGCTTTCTTT. This encodes CASSYHNTNTEAFF.

This clonotype has ten or more counts. The gene calls are TRBV5-1 and TRBJ1-3; 7 nucleotides line up with TRBD1. With 5 bases clipped from V and 0 bases from J, the junction kept 2 bases outside the gene matches. The CDR3 is 14 residues long. Germline V gene sequence: CDR1 SGHRS, CDR2 YFSETQ. CDR3 nucleotides: TGCGCCAGCAGTTGGGACAGCTCTGGAAACACCATATATTTT. Translated: CASSWDSSGNTIYF.

This chain uses TRBV5-4 with TRBJ2-7; 8 bases align to TRBD1. Losses at the gene ends were 4 bases for V and 5 bases for J; bases not matched to a gene: 11. The CDR3 covers 15 residues. Germline V lookup: CDR1 SGHNT, CDR2 YYREEE (reference sequence). In DNA, the CDR3 is TGTGCCAGCAGCACAGGACCCGGGACAGGAAACGAGCAGTACGTC. This gives the protein CASSTGPGTGNEQYV.